This T cell receptor (beta chain) was identified in a study of shared clonotypes between healthy human individuals. Whole-study findings and limits: Researchers found naive subsets generally carried larger estimated richness than memory subsets. For naive CD4 cells, roughly 4.8% of clonotypes were shared across a few donors. Blood was the sole source, and tissue repertoires probably differ.

As for this clone: No antigen is known for it.

Method: immunoSEQ multiplex PCR; TCRdb's copy keeps in-frame clones and lacks some. The data show under 650,000 clones, roughly 95% seen once. V gave up 5 bases and J gave up 5 bases; unmatched junction bases: 16. Looked up from germline, CDR1 is SGHTA and CDR2 is FQGTGA. This CDR3 is 18 amino acids long. The sequenced material came from naive CD4+ T cells sorted from blood. Subset meaning: CD45RA+ positively selected. The clonotype was recovered from a woman in her 30s in good health. The rearrangement uses TRBV7-3 and TRBJ2-3, with 10 bases that match TRBD2. The CDR3 loop is CASSPGMGLAGVVDTQYF. The CDR3 DNA is TGTGCCAGCAGCCCTGGAATGGGGCTAGCGGGAGTGGTAGATACGCAGTATTTT.